This T cell receptor beta chain is from a study of technical replicates of blood from several donors. Some clones are missing from TCRdb's copy, which holds only in-frame ones; the method was immunoSEQ multiplex PCR. Among about 68,000 clones listed, about 97% were seen once. CDR3 length equals 18 residues. The V gene's germline CDR1 is KGHSH and CDR2 LQKENI. Trimming took 6 bases from V and 5 from J; bases not matched to a gene: 12. The receptor was derived from a human donor in good health. The sequenced sample consisted of T cells isolated from PBMCs. The chain couples TRBV18 to TRBJ2-1; 14 bases are shared with TRBD2. CDR3 in DNA: TGTGCCAGCTCTCGTCCCTCCGAGACTAGCGGGAGGGACAATGAGCAGTTCTTC. Encoded protein: CASSRPSETSGRDNEQFF.